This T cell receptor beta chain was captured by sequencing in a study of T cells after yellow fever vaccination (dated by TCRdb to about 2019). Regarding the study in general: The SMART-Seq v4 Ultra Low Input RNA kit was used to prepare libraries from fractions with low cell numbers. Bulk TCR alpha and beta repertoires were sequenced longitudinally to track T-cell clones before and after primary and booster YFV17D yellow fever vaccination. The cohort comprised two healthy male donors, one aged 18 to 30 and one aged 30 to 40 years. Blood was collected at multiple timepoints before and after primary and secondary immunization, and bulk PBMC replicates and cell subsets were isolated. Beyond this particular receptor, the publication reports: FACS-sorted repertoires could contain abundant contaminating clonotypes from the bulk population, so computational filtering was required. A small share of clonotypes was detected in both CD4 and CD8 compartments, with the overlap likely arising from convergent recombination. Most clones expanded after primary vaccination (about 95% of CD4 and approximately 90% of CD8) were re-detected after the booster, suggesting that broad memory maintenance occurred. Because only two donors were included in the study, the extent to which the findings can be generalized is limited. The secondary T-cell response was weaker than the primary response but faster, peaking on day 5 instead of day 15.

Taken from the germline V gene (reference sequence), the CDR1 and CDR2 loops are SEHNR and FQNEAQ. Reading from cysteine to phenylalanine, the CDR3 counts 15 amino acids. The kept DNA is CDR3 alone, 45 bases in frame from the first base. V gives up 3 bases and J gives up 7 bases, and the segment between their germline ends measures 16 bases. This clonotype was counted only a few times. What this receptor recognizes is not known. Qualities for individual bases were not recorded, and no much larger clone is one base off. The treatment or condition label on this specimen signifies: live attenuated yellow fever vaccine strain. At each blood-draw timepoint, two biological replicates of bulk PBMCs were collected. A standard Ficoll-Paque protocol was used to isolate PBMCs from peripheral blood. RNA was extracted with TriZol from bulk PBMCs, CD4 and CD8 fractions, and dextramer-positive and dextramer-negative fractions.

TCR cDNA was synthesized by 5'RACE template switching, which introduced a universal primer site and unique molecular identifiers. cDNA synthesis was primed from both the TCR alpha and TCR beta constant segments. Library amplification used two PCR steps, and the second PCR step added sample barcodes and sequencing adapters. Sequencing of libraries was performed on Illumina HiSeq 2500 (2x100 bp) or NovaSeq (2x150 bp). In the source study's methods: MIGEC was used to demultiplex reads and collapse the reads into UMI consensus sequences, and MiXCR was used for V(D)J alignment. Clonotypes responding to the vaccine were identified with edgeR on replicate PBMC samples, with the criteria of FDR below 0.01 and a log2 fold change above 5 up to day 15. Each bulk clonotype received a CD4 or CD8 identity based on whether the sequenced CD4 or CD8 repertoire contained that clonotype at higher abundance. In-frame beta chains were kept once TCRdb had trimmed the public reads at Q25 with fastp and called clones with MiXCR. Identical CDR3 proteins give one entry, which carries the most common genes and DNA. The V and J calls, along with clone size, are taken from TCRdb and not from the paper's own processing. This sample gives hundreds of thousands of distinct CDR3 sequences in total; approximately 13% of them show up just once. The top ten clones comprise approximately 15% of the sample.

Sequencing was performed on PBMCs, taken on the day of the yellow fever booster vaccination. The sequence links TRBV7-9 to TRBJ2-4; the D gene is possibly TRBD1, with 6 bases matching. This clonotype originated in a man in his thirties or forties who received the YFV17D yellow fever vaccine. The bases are TGTGCCAGCAGCTTCCCGGGACAAGGAGCTAACATTCAGTACTTC. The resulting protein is CASSFPGQGANIQYF.